Presented here are 13 T cell receptor beta chains from one specimen sequenced in a study of cytomegalovirus exposure and HLA in healthy donors. The PCR made use of 60 Vbeta and 13 Jbeta primers. Some clones are missing from TCRdb's copy, which holds only in-frame ones; the method was immunoSEQ multiplex PCR. The sample carries 150,000 to 200,000 clones, 75% to 80% recorded once. The specimen was PBMCs. The receptors derive from a woman aged 40 to 50 in good health and CMV-seronegative.

This chain uses TRBV9 with TRBJ2-5; 9 positions agree with TRBD1. V gave up 2 bases and J gave up 4 bases; unmatched junction bases: 9. The V gene's germline CDR1 is SGDLS and CDR2 YYNGEE. This CDR3 has 16 amino acids. CDR3 protein: CASSVSPDRGGETQYF. The CDR3 coding sequence is TGTGCCAGCAGCGTCTCTCCAGACAGGGGGGGAGAGACCCAGTACTTC.

Only a few counts were recorded for this clone. The chain has TRBV5-1 and TRBJ2-1; 9 bases fit TRBD2. V gave up 4 bases and J gave up 5 bases; unmatched junction bases: 7. The CDR3 covers 15 residues. Germline V gene data show CDR1 as SGHRS and CDR2 as YFSETQ. CDR3 sequence reads: CASSGSGGANNEQFF. The CDR3 DNA reads as TGCGCCAGCAGCGGTAGCGGGGGCGCCAACAATGAGCAGTTCTTC.

The rearrangement links TRBV9 to TRBJ1-2; weak D call: TRBD1 (5 bases). The CDR3 extends over 14 amino acids. Germline CDR1 SGDLS, CDR2 YYNGEE. Deletions cut 1 base from V and 7 bases from J, with 14 bases between. As DNA, the CDR3 is TGTGCCAGCAGCGTACTTAGCCAGGGCCCTGGCTACACCTTC. Protein product: CASSVLSQGPGYTF.

This chain's CDR3 is CASSDPLRGGTDTQYF. CDR3 sequence (DNA): TGTGCCAGCAGTGATCCCTTGCGGGGGGGGACAGATACGCAGTATTTT. The chain combines TRBV6-1 with TRBJ2-3; 9 bases line up with TRBD2. V lost 3 bases and J lost 3; bases outside the gene matches: 7. Germline V lookup: CDR1 MNHNS, CDR2 SASEGT. The CDR3 covers 16 residues.

This clone was counted between two and nine times. The V call is TRBV7-9, the J call TRBJ1-5; 10 nucleotides align to TRBD1. Looked up from germline, CDR1 is SEHNR and CDR2 is FQNEAQ (reference sequence). The J segment lost 6 bases and the V segment lost 11 bases, leaving 10 bases of the junction unmatched. The CDR3 is 14 amino acids. The CDR3 DNA reads as TGTGCCTCCTCGGACAGGGGGGGAAGTCAGCCCCAGCATTTT. This encodes CASSDRGGSQPQHF.

The V and J genes are TRBV10-3 and TRBJ1-2; 8 bases align to TRBD1. CDR1 is ENHRY, CDR2 SYGVKD, per germline. V shed 0 bases, J shed 8 bases, and the junction held 8 bases outside the gene matches. CDR3 length: 15 residues. The CDR3 sequence: CAISESGQGAGGYTF. The CDR3 DNA reads as TGTGCCATCAGTGAGTCTGGCCAGGGGGCTGGGGGCTACACCTTC.

This sequence joins TRBV10-2 and TRBJ2-7, with a weak D call TRBD1 (6 bases). The CDR3 totals 12 residues. Trimming shortened V by 8 bases and J by 3 bases, and 11 bases separated the two germline ends. Germline values: CDR1 WSHSY, CDR2 SAAADI. The DNA of the CDR3 is TGCGCCAGCCGGGACATTAGCTACGAGCAGTACTTC. This sequence encodes CASRDISYEQYF.

This clone was detected once. The rearrangement links TRBV2 to TRBJ2-2, with a possible D match to TRBD1 (6 bases). V lost 2 bases, J lost 6 bases, and 10 bases lay in between. CDR3 length: 14 residues. CDR1 is SNHLY, CDR2 FYNNEI, per germline. The CDR3 coding sequence is TGTGCCAGCAGTGAATCAGGGGCCGCCGGGGAGCTGTTTTTT. It translates to CASSESGAAGELFF.

The V and J genes are TRBV20-1 and TRBJ1-3; D call uncertain. This CDR3 has 11 amino acids. V shed 6 bases and J shed 3 bases, with 6 bases lying between them. The germline gives CDR1 DFQATT, CDR2 SNEGSKA (reference sequence). This CDR3 is CSAGGGNTIYF. DNA for the CDR3: TGCAGTGCGGGAGGTGGAAACACCATATATTTT.

The CDR3 nucleotides read TGCGCCAGCAGCTTGGAGCCTAGCAATCAGCCCCAGCATTTT. Encoded protein: CASSLEPSNQPQHF. The gene calls are TRBV5-1 and TRBJ1-5; no clear D gene. The V end was cut by 0 bases, the J end by 0 bases, with 4 bases between. The CDR3 has 14 amino acids. Germline V lookup: CDR1 SGHRS, CDR2 YFSETQ.

The chain couples TRBV28 to TRBJ1-2; D not certain. The germline CDR1 and CDR2 sequences are MDHEN and SYDVKM. Trimming removed 1 base at V and 3 bases at J, with 6 bases between. The CDR3 is made up of 13 amino acids. The DNA of the CDR3 is TGTGCCAGCAGTTTATTGAGGGACTATGGCTACACCTTC. This translates into CASSLLRDYGYTF.

J is TRBJ2-7 and V is TRBV5-4; 8 bases align to TRBD1. The CDR3 covers 15 residues. V was pared by 2 bases and J by 2 bases, with 6 bases of the junction left unmatched. Germline CDR1 is SGHNT and CDR2 is YYREEE (reference sequence). The chain's CDR3 is CASSLIGTGAYEQYF. Here the CDR3 DNA reads TGTGCCAGCAGCTTAATCGGGACAGGAGCCTACGAGCAGTACTTC. Combining the CDR3 with reference TRBV5-4 and TRBJ2-7 gives the whole variable domain ETGVTQSPTHLIKTRGQQVTLRCSSQSGHNTVSWYQQALGQGPQFIFQYYREEENGRGNFPPRFSGLQFPNYSSELNVNALELDDSALYLCASSLIGTGAYEQYFGPGTRLTVT.

J is TRBJ1-5 and V is TRBV19; D is unclear. V lost 5 bases and J lost 2, with 7 bases in between. Germline V lookup: CDR1 LNHDA, CDR2 SQIVND (reference sequence). The CDR3 consists of 13 residues. This CDR3 is CASSHRGNQPQHF. CDR3 in DNA: TGTGCCAGTAGTCACCGAGGCAATCAGCCCCAGCATTTT.